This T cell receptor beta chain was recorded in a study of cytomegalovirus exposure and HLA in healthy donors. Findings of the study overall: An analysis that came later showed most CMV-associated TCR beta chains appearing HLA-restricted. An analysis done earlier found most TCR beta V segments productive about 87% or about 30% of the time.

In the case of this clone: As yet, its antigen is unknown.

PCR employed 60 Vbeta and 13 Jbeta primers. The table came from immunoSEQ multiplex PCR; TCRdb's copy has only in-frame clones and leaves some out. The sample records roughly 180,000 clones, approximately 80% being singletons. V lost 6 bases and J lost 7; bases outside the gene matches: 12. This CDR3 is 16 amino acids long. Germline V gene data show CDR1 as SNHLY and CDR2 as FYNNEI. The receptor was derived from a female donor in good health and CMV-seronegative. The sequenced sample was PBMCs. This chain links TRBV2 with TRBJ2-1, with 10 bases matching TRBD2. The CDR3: CASRTRASGGLNEQFF. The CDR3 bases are TGTGCCAGCAGAACGCGGGCTAGCGGGGGATTGAATGAGCAGTTCTTC.